Below are 21 T cell receptor beta chains sequenced from a single sample in a study of T-cell reconstitution after alpha-beta-depleted transplantation in children listed by TCRdb under 2016. Library creation used PCR. Instrument used: Illumina HiSeq 2500. TCR libraries were prepared with molecular barcoding, using unique molecular identifiers to normalize TCRbeta repertoire quantification. TCRdb reanalyzed the raw reads on its own, using fastp at Q25 for trimming and MiXCR for clone calling, and kept in-frame beta chains. Each entry merges the rows of one CDR3 protein and shows their most common DNA and genes. The table for this sample lists hundreds of thousands of distinct CDR3 sequences; 15% to 20% of them were counted only once. The ten largest account for 2.5% to 4% of the sample. This specimen was PBMCs from the stem cell graft donor, taken from the stem cell graft. These receptors all come from a human donor who donated a stem cell graft to a child with acute lymphoblastic leukemia.

A few counts support this clonotype. The chain recombines TRBV29-1 with TRBJ2-5; weak D call: TRBD1 (7 bases). Per the germline V gene, CDR1 is SQVTM and CDR2 is ANQGSEA. V was clipped by 3 bases and J by 3 bases, with 8 bases between them. This CDR3 spans 12 amino acids. The CDR3 region has the DNA TGCAGCGTTGACAGGGGGGAAGAGACCCAGTACTTC. It is translated as CSVDRGEETQYF.

Only a few counts were recorded for this clonotype. The rearrangement uses TRBV12-3 or TRBV12-4 and TRBJ2-1; possibly TRBD2 for D (5 bases). The CDR3 has 15 amino acids. V was shortened by 2 bases and J by 6 bases, with 14 bases between the two germline ends. The CDR3 is CASSLIFGGGNEQFF. The CDR3 bases are TGTGCCAGCAGTTTAATCTTTGGTGGAGGCAATGAGCAGTTCTTC.

The V and J genes are TRBV24-1 and TRBJ2-1, with 8 bases identical to TRBD2. V lost 0 bases to trimming and J lost 7 bases; unmatched junction nucleotides: 7. The CDR3 covers 16 residues. Germline CDR1 is KGHDR and CDR2 is SFDVKD. The CDR3 is CATSDLQAGVRNEQFF. In DNA form, the CDR3 reads TGTGCCACCAGTGATTTGCAAGCGGGAGTACGAAATGAGCAGTTCTTC.

V usage is TRBV4-1 and J usage is TRBJ2-1; 8 nucleotides agree with TRBD1. CDR1 is MGHRA and CDR2 is YSYEKL in the germline V gene. This CDR3 comprises 18 residues. V was pared by 0 bases and J by 6 bases, with 13 bases of the junction left unmatched. The CDR3 DNA follows: TGCGCCAGCAGCCAAGATAGCCCAGACAGGGGTGGGGTCAATGAGCAGTTCTTC. This sequence encodes CASSQDSPDRGGVNEQFF.

The gene calls are TRBV5-1 and TRBJ2-5; 11 bases are a match to TRBD2. The length of the CDR3 is 17 residues. Germline values: CDR1 SGHRS, CDR2 YFSETQ. With 4 bases clipped from V and 5 bases from J, the junction kept 13 bases outside the gene matches. CDR3 amino acids: CASSLMSGTSGIETQYF. The CDR3 coding sequence is TGCGCCAGCAGCCTAATGTCCGGGACTAGCGGCATTGAGACCCAGTACTTC.

Many counts were recorded for this clonotype. V usage is TRBV11-2 and J usage is TRBJ2-1, with 11 bases matching TRBD2. This CDR3 is built from 20 residues. Germline loops: CDR1 SGHAT, CDR2 FQNNGV. After removal of 4 bases from V and 1 base from J, the junction contained 15 bases not matched to a gene. CDR3 sequence reads: CASSSPRGSGRAGSYNEQFF. CDR3 coding DNA: TGTGCCAGCAGCTCCCCGCGGGGTAGCGGGAGGGCCGGGTCCTACAATGAGCAGTTCTTC.

This clonotype occurred many times. The V call is TRBV4-2, the J call TRBJ2-1, with TRBD2 matching 7 bases. The CDR3 spans 14 residues. V lost 5 bases, J lost 10 bases, and 11 bases stayed unmatched. Per germline, CDR1 LGHNA and CDR2 YNFKEQ. The CDR3 DNA follows: TGTGCCAGCAGCAAGGAAGAACTAGCGAGAGAGCAGTTCTTC. Translated: CASSKEELAREQFF.

The gene calls are TRBV4-1 and TRBJ2-1; D uncertain. The germline V and J ends were trimmed by 3 bases and 9 bases, with 6 bases remaining between them. The CDR3 consists of 11 residues. CDR1 MGHRA and CDR2 YSYEKL come from the germline V gene. CDR3 amino acids: CASSQLFEQFF. DNA of the CDR3: TGCGCCAGCAGCCAGTTGTTTGAGCAGTTCTTC.

This clonotype turned up a few times. This chain uses TRBV27 with TRBJ2-3, with TRBD1 as a possible D gene (5 bases). The CDR3 has 14 residues. Trimming stripped 3 bases from V and 4 bases from J, with 11 bases between. Per germline, CDR1 MNHEY and CDR2 SMNVEV (reference sequence). CDR3 region: CASSFPTAPDTQYF. The CDR3, as DNA: TGTGCCAGCAGTTTTCCGACAGCTCCAGATACGCAGTATTTT.

This clonotype was detected only a few times. The V and J genes are TRBV12-3 or TRBV12-4 and TRBJ1-2, with D perhaps matching TRBD1 (6 bases). The CDR3 totals 14 residues. V was cut by 3 bases and J by 0 bases, with 8 bases left in between. CDR3 in DNA: TGTGCCAGCAGTTTCGGACAGACTAACTATGGCTACACCTTC. This encodes CASSFGQTNYGYTF.

DNA of the CDR3: TGTGCCAGCAGCTTTTCCCAGGGCGGGCAGTACTTC. Protein sequence: CASSFSQGGQYF. This chain uses TRBV5-6 with TRBJ2-7, with D tentatively TRBD1 (5 bases). The CDR3 is 12 amino acids. Per germline, CDR1 SGHDT and CDR2 YYEEEE. Between the trimmed V and J ends, which lost 2 bases and 9 bases, there was a span of 12 bases.

This clonotype was detected a few times. The V call is TRBV20-1, the J call TRBJ2-2; D remains ambiguous. This CDR3 is 14 amino acids long. Germline V gives CDR1 DFQATT, CDR2 SNEGSKA (reference sequence). Deletions cut 3 bases from V and 2 bases from J, with 10 bases between. The chain's CDR3 is CSASYAVNTGELFF. The CDR3 DNA is TGCAGTGCTAGTTACGCGGTCAACACCGGGGAGCTGTTTTTT.

V usage is TRBV5-1 and J usage is TRBJ2-7; tentative D call: TRBD2 (6 bases). CDR3 length: 16 amino acids. Looked up from germline, CDR1 is SGHRS and CDR2 is YFSETQ. V was cut by 0 bases and J by 3 bases, with 16 bases left in between. This CDR3 is CASSLVGGTSLYEQYF. The CDR3 DNA reads TGCGCCAGCAGCTTGGTAGGCGGGACCTCCCTCTACGAGCAGTACTTC.

DNA for the CDR3: TGTGCCAGCAGTTCCCTCCCCCATACTGGGGAGCAGTACTTC. Amino acid sequence: CASSSLPHTGEQYF. This rearrangement joins TRBV28 to TRBJ2-7; D ambiguous. The CDR3 is 14 residues long. Germline CDR1 MDHEN, CDR2 SYDVKM. V was cut by 4 bases and J by 7 bases, with 17 bases left in between. Combining the CDR3 with reference TRBV28 and TRBJ2-7 gives the whole variable domain DVKVTQSSRYLVKRTGEKVFLECVQDMDHENMFWYRQDPGLGLRLIYFSYDVKMKEKGDIPEGYSVSREKKERFSLILESASTNQTSMYLCASSSLPHTGEQYFGPGTRLTVT.

V usage is TRBV11-2 and J usage is TRBJ2-1; D might be TRBD1 or TRBD2, each matching 6 bases. The CDR3 length is 13 residues. V dropped 1 base and J dropped 9 bases, with 10 bases sitting between them. Germline V gene lookup returns CDR1 SGHAT and CDR2 FQNNGV. The chain's CDR3 is CASSLGGRGEQFF. Written as DNA, the CDR3 is TGTGCCAGCAGCTTAGGGGGGCGGGGTGAGCAGTTCTTC. Complete variable domain (other parts from reference TRBV11-2 and TRBJ2-1): EAGVAQSPRYKIIEKRQSVAFWCNPISGHATLYWYQQILGQGPKLLIQFQNNGVVDDSQLPKDRFSAERLKGVDSTLKIQPAKLEDSAVYLCASSLGGRGEQFFGPGTRLTVL.

This clonotype has more than one count but fewer than ten. The chain joins TRBV20-1 to TRBJ2-1; D remains unclear. Trimming took off 6 bases at V and 0 bases at J, with 9 bases between the two ends. Germline lookup yields CDR1 DFQATT and CDR2 SNEGSKA (reference sequence). This CDR3 contains 13 residues. The CDR3 loop is CSALVYSYNEQFF. CDR3 DNA: TGCAGTGCGTTAGTTTACTCCTACAATGAGCAGTTCTTC.

CDR3 region: CASSLSREEAFF. CDR3 DNA sequence: TGTGCCAGCAGCTTAAGCAGGGAAGAAGCTTTCTTT. This rearrangement joins TRBV13 to TRBJ1-1, with D possibly matching TRBD1 (5 bases). CDR1 is PRHDT, CDR2 FYEKMQ, per germline (reference sequence). This CDR3 spans 12 amino acids. Trimming stripped 2 bases from V and 8 bases from J, with 9 bases between.

This clonotype has only a few counts. The chain links TRBV20-1 to TRBJ1-1; D ambiguous. Germline V gene data show CDR1 as DFQATT and CDR2 as SNEGSKA (reference sequence). V gave up 7 bases and J gave up 0 bases, with 9 bases separating them. There are 12 residues in the CDR3. CDR3 nucleotide sequence: TGCAGTGGGGAGACGGTGAACACTGAAGCTTTCTTT. Protein product: CSGETVNTEAFF.

The chain links TRBV6-1 to TRBJ2-2, with D possibly matching TRBD1 (6 bases). Germline CDR1 MNHNS, CDR2 SASEGT. CDR3 length: 16 amino acids. V lost 10 bases to trimming and J lost 0 bases, with 18 bases between them. CDR3 loop: CAIQGQRLSNTGELFF. The CDR3 DNA follows: TGTGCCATTCAAGGACAGCGTCTATCGAACACCGGGGAGCTGTTTTTT.

This clonotype was counted between two and nine times. The V call is TRBV25-1, the J call TRBJ1-5; TRBD1 matches at 9 bases. Germline CDR1 and CDR2: MGHDK and SYGVNS. This CDR3 spans 16 amino acids. The V gene end was trimmed by 6 bases and the J gene end by 0 bases; junction bases not matched to a gene: 6. The CDR3: CASSETGGYSNQPQHF. The CDR3, as DNA: TGTGCCAGCAGCGAAACAGGGGGCTATAGCAATCAGCCCCAGCATTTT.

The gene calls are TRBV27 and TRBJ2-1; no clear D. The V gene lost 2 bases and the J gene lost 5 bases, with 7 bases spanning the gap. Germline loops: CDR1 MNHEY, CDR2 SMNVEV (reference sequence). The CDR3 is 13 residues long. CDR3 DNA: TGTGCCAGCAGTTTAAGCTGGGACAATGAGCAGTTCTTC. Its protein is CASSLSWDNEQFF.